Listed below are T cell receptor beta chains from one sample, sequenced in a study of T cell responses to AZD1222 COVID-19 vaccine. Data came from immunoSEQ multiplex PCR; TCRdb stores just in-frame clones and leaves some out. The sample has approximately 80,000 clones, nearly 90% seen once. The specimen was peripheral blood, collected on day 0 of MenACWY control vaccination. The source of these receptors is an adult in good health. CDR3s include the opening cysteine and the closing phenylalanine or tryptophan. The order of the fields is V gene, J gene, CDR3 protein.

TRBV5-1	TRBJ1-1	CASSLQGPEAFF
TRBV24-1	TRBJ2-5	CATSDLEQAKETQYF
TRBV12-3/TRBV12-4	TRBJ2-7	CASSKSWEQYF
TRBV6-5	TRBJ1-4	CASSNSLGVGKLFF
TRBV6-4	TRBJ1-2	CASSLTGYGYGYTF
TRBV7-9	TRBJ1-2	CASSSDRVLYTF
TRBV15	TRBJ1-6	CATSRDPGVNSPLHF
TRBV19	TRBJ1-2	CASSLLTGYGYTF
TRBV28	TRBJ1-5	CATHGSRGNGQPQHF
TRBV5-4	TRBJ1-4	CASSLGRENEKLFF
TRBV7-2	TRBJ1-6	CASSPGQKWDSPLHF
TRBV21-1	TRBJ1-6	CASSKGEAPLHF
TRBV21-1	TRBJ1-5	CASSKGAPRHQPQHF
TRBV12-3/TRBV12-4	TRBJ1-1	CASSFGGAEAFF
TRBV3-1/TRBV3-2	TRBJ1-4	CASSQDDIYLTNEKLFF
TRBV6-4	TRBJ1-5	CASSLLPGGGQPQHF
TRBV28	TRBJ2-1	CASSRDRGRRNEQFF
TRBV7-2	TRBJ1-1	CASSPRQSNTEAFF
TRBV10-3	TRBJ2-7	CAINLLDRYEQYF
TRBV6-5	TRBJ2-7	CASTDSGTGIYEQYF
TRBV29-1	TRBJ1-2	CSVESGGWGYTF
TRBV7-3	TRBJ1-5	CASSLEGSNSNQPQHF
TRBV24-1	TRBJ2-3	CATSRSRETQYF
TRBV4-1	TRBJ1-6	CASSQEGGYNSPLHF
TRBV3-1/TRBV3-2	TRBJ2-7	CASYPPPYEQYF
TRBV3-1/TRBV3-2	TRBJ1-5	CASSQDPGGAGNQPQHF
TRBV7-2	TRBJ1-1	CASSIPSGDTEAFF
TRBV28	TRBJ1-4	CASSSLIDITNEKLFF
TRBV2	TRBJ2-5	CASSWDRGRETQYF
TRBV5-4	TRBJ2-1	CASQPGIYNEQFF
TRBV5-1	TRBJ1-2	CASSLTVDYGYTF
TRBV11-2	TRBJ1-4	CASSPLPGQLNEKLFF
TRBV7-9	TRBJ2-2	CASSPSSPGSGELFF
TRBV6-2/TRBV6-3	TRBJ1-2	CASSPGQVYGYTF
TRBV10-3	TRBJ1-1	CAINRGGGTEAFF
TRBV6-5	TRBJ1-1	CASRRTGPTEAFF
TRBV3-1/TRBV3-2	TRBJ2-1	CASSPGGPYNEQFF